Presented here are 25 T cell receptor beta chains from one specimen sequenced in a study of cytomegalovirus exposure and HLA in healthy donors. 60 Vbeta and 13 Jbeta primers were used in PCR. TCRdb keeps only in-frame clones here, not all; method: immunoSEQ multiplex PCR. This specimen shows 150,000 to 200,000 clones; the ten leading clones hold 2% to 2.5%. The specimen was PBMCs. Source of these receptors: a man younger than 45 in good health and CMV-seronegative.

This rearrangement joins TRBV5-1 to TRBJ2-2, with TRBD1 as a possible D gene (5 bases). From germline, CDR1 is SGHRS and CDR2 YFSETQ. Between the trimmed V and J ends, which lost 0 bases and 1 base, there was a span of 7 bases. The CDR3 covers 15 residues. The CDR3 region has the DNA TGCGCCAGCAGCTTGGTACAGGAGAACACCGGGGAGCTGTTTTTT. It specifies CASSLVQENTGELFF.

The chain couples TRBV29-1 to TRBJ1-2; TRBD1 aligns across 7 bases. V gave up 7 bases and J gave up 10 bases; unmatched junction bases: 6. The CDR3 extends over 10 amino acids. Germline assignment: CDR1 SQVTM and CDR2 ANQGSEA. The CDR3 protein is CSGGDRDYTF. In nucleotides, the CDR3 is TGCAGCGGGGGGGACAGAGACTACACCTTC.

J is TRBJ1-1 and V is TRBV19; a possible D gene is TRBD1 (5 bases). This CDR3 is built from 14 residues. The germline gives CDR1 LNHDA, CDR2 SQIVND (reference sequence). V was trimmed by 2 bases and J by 1 base, leaving 8 bases between them. The CDR3 loop reads CASSISGANTEAFF. The CDR3 DNA is TGTGCCAGTAGTATATCTGGGGCGAACACTGAAGCTTTCTTT.

The chain has TRBV7-8 and TRBJ1-2; D unclear. Trimming shortened V by 1 base and J by 4 bases, and 13 bases separated the two germline ends. The CDR3 is 15 residues long. Germline CDR1 reads SGHVS; CDR2 reads FQNEAQ. The CDR3 protein is CASSLGVQVFYGYTF. In nucleotides, the CDR3 is TGTGCCAGCAGCTTAGGAGTTCAGGTCTTCTATGGCTACACCTTC.

This chain links TRBV25-1 with TRBJ1-2; 11 bases map to TRBD1. The CDR3 is 13 residues long. V dropped 5 bases and J dropped 8; count of bases not matched to a gene: 4. Germline V lookup: CDR1 MGHDK, CDR2 SYGVNS. The CDR3 loop is CASSRGQGEGYTF. Here the CDR3 DNA reads TGTGCCAGCAGTAGGGGACAGGGGGAAGGCTACACCTTC.

The chain has TRBV2 and TRBJ2-1; TRBD1 matches at 8 bases. The length of the CDR3 is 15 residues. Germline values: CDR1 SNHLY, CDR2 FYNNEI. With V trimmed by 3 bases and J by 1 base, 2 bases remained unmatched. This CDR3 reads CASSDRTGSYNEQFF. The CDR3 nucleotides read TGTGCCAGCAGTGACAGGACAGGGTCCTACAATGAGCAGTTCTTC. Full variable domain (outside the CDR3, taken from reference TRBV2 and TRBJ2-1): EPEVTQTPSHQVTQMGQEVILRCVPISNHLYFYWYRQILGQKVEFLVSFYNNEISEKSEIFDDQFSVERPDGSNFTLKIRSTKLEDSAMYFCASSDRTGSYNEQFFGPGTRLTVL.

V usage is TRBV11-3 and J usage is TRBJ2-7, with TRBD2 matching over 8 bases. Trimming removed 2 bases from V and 0 bases from J; junction bases left unmatched: 0. CDR3 length: 14 residues. Germline V lookup: CDR1 SGHNT, CDR2 YENEEA. As DNA, the CDR3 is TGTGCCAGCAGCTTAAGCGGGAGCTCCTACGAGCAGTACTTC. Residues: CASSLSGSSYEQYF.

The chain combines TRBV5-1 with TRBJ2-7; TRBD1 might be the D (6 bases). V was trimmed by 3 bases and J by 1 base, leaving 17 bases between them. From germline, CDR1 is SGHRS and CDR2 YFSETQ. The CDR3 is made up of 16 amino acids. CDR3 bases: TGCGCCAGCAGCTGGGAAATAACAGGGATTTCCTACGAGCAGTACTTC. It codes for CASSWEITGISYEQYF.

The J gene is TRBJ2-2, the V gene TRBV20-1, with unresolved D. There are 11 residues in the CDR3. The germline V gene has CDR1 DFQATT and CDR2 SNEGSKA (reference sequence). V was shortened by 6 bases and J by 6 bases, with 8 bases between the two germline ends. CDR3 in DNA: TGCAGTGCCAGACATTCCGGGGAGCTGTTTTTT. This sequence encodes CSARHSGELFF.

The chain carries TRBV4-1 and TRBJ2-5; 8 positions agree with TRBD1. The end of the DNA aligns better with TRBJ2-7, so the J call may be wrong. The CDR3 totals 15 residues. CDR1 and CDR2 (germline): MGHRA, YSYEKL. CDR3 bases: TGCGCCAGCAGCCGAGACGTACAGGGGGCCTACGAGCAGTACTTC. It is translated as CASSRDVQGAYEQYF.

The rearrangement uses TRBV9 and TRBJ1-4; 8 bases agree with TRBD1. V lost 5 bases, J lost 8 bases, and 5 bases stayed unmatched. Germline CDR1 and CDR2: SGDLS and YYNGEE. The CDR3 covers 13 residues. The CDR3 loop is CASSGTGGEKLFF. In DNA, the CDR3 is TGTGCCAGCAGTGGGACAGGTGGCGAAAAACTGTTTTTT. The full variable domain, its missing parts supplied by reference TRBV9 and TRBJ1-4, is DSGVTQTPKHLITATGQRVTLRCSPRSGDLSVYWYQQSLDQGLQFLIQYYNGEERAKGNILERFSAQQFPDLHSELNLSSLELGDSALYFCASSGTGGEKLFFGSGTQLSVL.

According to its frequency, this clone is medium-sized. The chain links TRBV2 to TRBJ1-1; tentative D call: TRBD1 (5 bases). From germline, CDR1 is SNHLY and CDR2 FYNNEI. CDR3 length equals 11 residues. V was clipped by 5 bases and J by 10 bases, with 11 bases between them. The CDR3 sequence: CASSPTQGAFF. CDR3 in DNA: TGTGCCAGCAGTCCGACCCAGGGAGCTTTCTTT.

The rearrangement links TRBV11-3 to TRBJ2-1; D is ambiguous. CDR1 and CDR2 (germline): SGHNT, YENEEA. With 1 base removed from V and 4 bases from J, the gap between germline ends came to 5 bases. The CDR3 length is 13 residues. The CDR3 loop is CASSLGAYNEQFF. The CDR3 DNA follows: TGTGCCAGCAGCTTAGGGGCTTACAATGAGCAGTTCTTC.

J is TRBJ2-7 and V is TRBV27, with a possible D match to TRBD2 (5 bases). The germline V gene encodes CDR1 MNHEY and CDR2 SMNVEV (reference sequence). The CDR3 covers 16 residues. Deletions cut 1 base from V and 3 bases from J, with 16 bases between. Written as DNA, the CDR3 is TGTGCCAGCAGTTTATATGGTCATCCCAGCGGCTACGAGCAGTACTTC. Its protein product is CASSLYGHPSGYEQYF.

This chain uses TRBV11-3 with TRBJ1-1; TRBD1 matches at 11 bases. Losses at the gene ends were 5 bases for V and 4 bases for J; bases not matched to a gene: 9. CDR1 is SGHNT and CDR2 is YENEEA in the germline V gene. The length of the CDR3 is 16 residues. CDR3 bases: TGTGCCAGCAGCCGAAGGACAGGGGGCGCGGGCACTGAAGCTTTCTTT. Protein: CASSRRTGGAGTEAFF.

The chain uses TRBV7-9 and TRBJ2-2; D is possibly TRBD1 (6 bases). Trimming took 5 bases from V and 5 from J, leaving 9 bases between them. CDR3 length equals 13 residues. Looked up from germline, CDR1 is SEHNR and CDR2 is FQNEAQ (reference sequence). The CDR3 is CASSRTVTGELFF. CDR3 DNA: TGTGCCAGCAGCCGGACAGTGACCGGGGAGCTGTTTTTT.

This chain joins TRBV5-4 and TRBJ2-3; 9 bases agree with TRBD2. V shed 2 bases, J shed 1 base, and the junction held 2 bases outside the gene matches. The V gene's germline CDR1 is SGHNT and CDR2 YYREEE (reference sequence). The CDR3 runs to 15 residues. CDR3 loop: CASSLRTSGTDTQYF. The CDR3 DNA follows: TGTGCCAGCAGCTTACGGACTAGCGGCACAGATACGCAGTATTTT.

The chain carries TRBV11-3 and TRBJ1-1; tentatively, D is TRBD1 (5 bases). V shed 6 bases and J shed 1 base, with 9 bases lying between them. This CDR3 has 13 residues. Per the germline V gene, CDR1 is SGHNT and CDR2 is YENEEA. CDR3 sequence (DNA): TGTGCCAGCAGGGGACTGCCGAACACTGAAGCTTTCTTT. It translates to CASRGLPNTEAFF.

The chain is built from TRBV11-3 and TRBJ2-7; 11 nucleotides match TRBD1. The CDR3 runs to 15 residues. CDR1 and CDR2 from the germline V gene are SGHNT and YENEEA. V was pared by 5 bases and J by 2 bases, with 5 bases of the junction left unmatched. CDR3 DNA sequence: TGTGCCAGCAGCCCGGGACAGGGGGAGACCTACGAGCAGTACTTC. It specifies CASSPGQGETYEQYF.

The V and J genes are TRBV9 and TRBJ1-6; TRBD1 matches at 10 bases. The CDR3 covers 18 residues. Trimming took 5 bases from V and 6 from J; bases not matched to a gene: 14. Germline CDR1 is SGDLS and CDR2 is YYNGEE. In DNA, the CDR3 is TGTGCCAGCAGTAGGACAGGGGGATACCTTGGGCTTAATTCACCCCTCCACTTT. Translating it yields CASSRTGGYLGLNSPLHF. Using reference TRBV9 and TRBJ1-6 for the parts outside the CDR3, the full variable domain is DSGVTQTPKHLITATGQRVTLRCSPRSGDLSVYWYQQSLDQGLQFLIQYYNGEERAKGNILERFSAQQFPDLHSELNLSSLELGDSALYFCASSRTGGYLGLNSPLHFGNGTRLTVT.

This chain joins TRBV6-1 and TRBJ1-2; TRBD1 is a possible D gene (6 bases). Germline assignment: CDR1 MNHNS and CDR2 SASEGT. CDR3 length: 14 amino acids. V shed 3 bases and J shed 4 bases, with 12 bases lying between them. The CDR3 here is CASSESGTIYGYTF. In nucleotides, the CDR3 is TGTGCCAGCAGTGAGTCCGGGACAATCTATGGCTACACCTTC.

V is TRBV10-3 and J is TRBJ1-4; 11 positions agree with TRBD1. Germline CDR1 reads ENHRY; CDR2 reads SYGVKD. V gave up 3 bases and J gave up 10 bases; unmatched junction bases: 4. The CDR3 is made up of 14 amino acids. For the CDR3, the DNA is TGTGCCATCAGTGAAACAGGGACAGGGGGAAAACTGTTTTTT. It yields the protein CAISETGTGGKLFF.

The chain recombines TRBV5-1 with TRBJ1-1, with D possibly TRBD1 on 5 matching bases. The V gene's germline CDR1 is SGHRS and CDR2 YFSETQ. This CDR3 region has 14 residues. V was shortened by 1 base and J by 6 bases, with 13 bases between the two germline ends. The CDR3 here is CASSLRGVLPEAFF. For the CDR3, the DNA is TGCGCCAGCAGCTTGAGGGGCGTTTTACCTGAAGCTTTCTTT.

The CDR3 nucleotides are TGTGCCAGCAGCGTAGCAGGGGGATCGGAGACCCAGTACTTC. It specifies CASSVAGGSETQYF. The chain employs TRBV9 and TRBJ2-5; 7 bases are a match to TRBD1. The CDR3 loop spans 14 amino acids. The germline CDR1 and CDR2 sequences are SGDLS and YYNGEE. V shed 0 bases and J 5 bases; nucleotides not matched to a gene: 4.

The genes are TRBV5-6 and TRBJ2-2; D not certain. Per the germline V gene, CDR1 is SGHDT and CDR2 is YYEEEE. The CDR3 runs 14 residues. The V gene lost 0 bases and the J gene lost 4 bases, with 7 bases spanning the gap. The CDR3 loop reads CASSLVLSTGELFF. CDR3 sequence (DNA): TGTGCCAGCAGCTTGGTACTATCCACCGGGGAGCTGTTTTTT. The full variable domain, completed using reference TRBV5-6 and TRBJ2-2, is DAGVTQSPTHLIKTRGQQVTLRCSPKSGHDTVSWYQQALGQGPQFIFQYYEEEERQRGNFPDRFSGHQFPNYSSELNVNALLLGDSALYLCASSLVLSTGELFFGEGSRLTVL.